These T cell receptor beta chains were read from a single sample in a study of cytomegalovirus exposure and HLA in healthy donors. TCRdb's copy holds only in-frame clones and misses some; the assay was immunoSEQ multiplex PCR. The table lists roughly 150,000 clones, roughly four fifths of them singletons. Sequenced: PBMCs. The receptors originated from a woman between 40 and 50 years old in good health and CMV-seronegative. The CDR3 runs from the conserved cysteine through the conserved F or W. Each record gives: CDR3 length, J gene, D gene, clone size, V gene, CDR3 DNA, CDR3 protein. The D gene is left open where the match is weak. Clone size appears in some rows only: once, few, many, or a class for an expanded clone.

>15|TRBJ2-7|-|-|TRBV30
TGTGCCTGGAGTCTATCAAACGCGGTACTGGGCGAGCAGTACTTC
CAWSLSNAVLGEQYF
>14|TRBJ1-4|TRBD1|-|TRBV2
TGTGCCAGCGGAGGAGGACAGGGGGCTGAAAAACTGTTTTTT
CASGGGQGAEKLFF
>18|TRBJ1-2|-|-|TRBV5-6
TGTGCCAGCAGCTTGGCCACACCCCTCCGCCCGGAGTCGGCGGGCTACACCTTC
CASSLATPLRPESAGYTF
>14|TRBJ1-4|-|-|TRBV5-5
TGTGCCAGCAGCTTGTTCAGGAGGGATGAAAAACTGTTTTTT
CASSLFRRDEKLFF
>15|TRBJ2-7|TRBD2|-|TRBV5-1
TGCGCCAGCAGCCCGGGAGGGGCGGAGATACACGAGCAGTACTTC
CASSPGGAEIHEQYF
>13|TRBJ1-2|-|-|TRBV6-1
TGTGCCAGCAGTGCAATAACAGGGATTGGCTACACCTTC
CASSAITGIGYTF
>14|TRBJ1-5|-|-|TRBV4-1
TGCGCCAGCAGCCAAGAAGGGGCGGATCAGCCCCAGCATTTT
CASSQEGADQPQHF
>16|TRBJ1-5|-|-|TRBV4-1
TGCGCCAGCAGCCAAGTCGAGGGCGGTGGAGGGCAGCCCCAGCATTTT
CASSQVEGGGGQPQHF
>17|TRBJ2-5|TRBD2|few|TRBV6-1
TGTGCCAGCAGTGAAGGAGCTACTAGCGGGTGGGGGGAGACCCAGTACTTC
CASSEGATSGWGETQYF
>15|TRBJ2-3|TRBD1|-|TRBV7-3
TGTGCCAGCAGCCTCACCGGACAGGGCACAGATACGCAGTATTTT
CASSLTGQGTDTQYF
>20|TRBJ2-7|TRBD2|-|TRBV5-1
TGCGCCAGCAGCTTTACAGCGGGAGGGCCCGCCGACTTAATAGCCTACGAGCAGTACTTC
CASSFTAGGPADLIAYEQYF
>11|TRBJ2-1|-|-|TRBV28
TGTGCCGGAGGGGCAGAAAATGAGCAGTTCTTC
CAGGAENEQFF
>14|TRBJ2-3|-|-|TRBV18
TGTGCCAGCTCAGTGGCGGGGAGCACAGATACGCAGTATTTT
CASSVAGSTDTQYF
>15|TRBJ2-1|TRBD2|-|TRBV6-9
TGTGCCAGCAGTTCTCTAGCGGGAAGGTGCGTTGAGCAGTTCTTC
CASSSLAGRCVEQFF
>15|TRBJ1-4|-|-|TRBV7-6
TGTGCCAGCAGCTCCGGGATGTCAACTAATGAAAAACTGTTTTTT
CASSSGMSTNEKLFF
>15|TRBJ2-7|-|-|TRBV5-1
TGCGCCAGCAGCTTGGGTACAGGCTTTTCCTACGAGCAGTACTTC
CASSLGTGFSYEQYF
>16|TRBJ2-5|-|-|TRBV5-1
TGCGCCAGCAGCTTGATTCCCCGGGGTCAACAAGAGACCCAGTACTTC
CASSLIPRGQQETQYF
>15|TRBJ2-7|TRBD2|-|TRBV7-6
TGTGCCAGCAGCTTAACAGTGGGAGGGGTCTACGAGCAGTACTTC
CASSLTVGGVYEQYF
>13|TRBJ1-5|-|-|TRBV2
TGTGCCAGCAGTGGGGGAGGCAATCAGCCCCAGCATTTT
CASSGGGNQPQHF
>15|TRBJ1-4|TRBD1|-|TRBV10-3
TGTGCCATCAGTGATGGGACAGGGGATAATGAAAAACTGTTTTTT
CAISDGTGDNEKLFF
>14|TRBJ1-5|TRBD1|-|TRBV19
TGTGCCAGTAGTCTGACAGGGGGCAGTCAGCCCCAGCATTTT
CASSLTGGSQPQHF
>18|TRBJ2-1|TRBD2|-|TRBV2
TGTGCCAGCAGTGAAGCGCGGGGCGGGAGGCCCTCGGGGAATGAGCAGTTCTTC
CASSEARGGRPSGNEQFF
>15|TRBJ1-1|-|-|TRBV29-1
TGCAGCGTTGAAGATCTTCAGGGTATGAACACTGAAGCTTTCTTT
CSVEDLQGMNTEAFF
>17|TRBJ2-3|-|-|TRBV5-1
TGCGCCAGCAGCTTGGTTCGGGACTCCCTAGGCACAGATACGCAGTATTTT
CASSLVRDSLGTDTQYF
>13|TRBJ2-5|-|-|TRBV13
TGTGCCAGCAGCCCCAGACAGGACGAGACCCAGTACTTC
CASSPRQDETQYF
>14|TRBJ1-6|-|-|TRBV30
TGTGCCTCCCCGCGGGCAGGAGCCTCGATACCCCTCCACTTT
CASPRAGASIPLHF
>16|TRBJ2-7|TRBD2|-|TRBV25-1
TGTGCCAGCAGTGAAGGGGGACTAGCGGACTCCTACGAGCAGTACTTC
CASSEGGLADSYEQYF
>11|TRBJ1-2|-|few|TRBV19
TGTGCCAGTAGTATTGAGAGTGGCTACACCTTC
CASSIESGYTF
>15|TRBJ1-4|TRBD1|few|TRBV7-8
TGTGCCAGCAGCCCCCTTGACAGGGGCCGTGAAAAACTGTTTTTT
CASSPLDRGREKLFF
>11|TRBJ2-1|-|-|TRBV6-1
TGTGCCACCTCATACTGGAATGAGCAGTTCTTC
CATSYWNEQFF
>14|TRBJ1-5|-|-|TRBV7-9
TGTGCCAGCAGCTTAGGACAGTACAATCAGCCCCAGCATTTT
CASSLGQYNQPQHF
>15|TRBJ2-1|-|-|TRBV28
TGTGCCAGTAGCCCTGGACTTCGCAGTAGGGATGAGCAGTTCTTC
CASSPGLRSRDEQFF
>13|TRBJ1-1|TRBD1|-|TRBV11-2
TGTGCCAGCAGCTCACAGGGGGACACTGAAGCTTTCTTT
CASSSQGDTEAFF
>15|TRBJ2-7|-|-|TRBV7-2
TGTGCCAGCAGCTTATTGTCGGGGTTTTCCTACGAGCAGTACTTC
CASSLLSGFSYEQYF
>14|TRBJ1-2|TRBD1|-|TRBV6-5
TGTGCCAGCAGTTTCCAGGGACAGGGAGATGGCTACACCTTC
CASSFQGQGDGYTF
>16|TRBJ2-3|TRBD2|-|TRBV5-1
TGCGCCAGCAGCACCGGGACTAGCGGGTGGGCAGATACGCAGTATTTT
CASSTGTSGWADTQYF
>15|TRBJ1-4|-|-|TRBV9
TGTGCCAGCAGCGGAGGCGGACAGAGAAATGAAAAACTGTTTTTT
CASSGGGQRNEKLFF
>15|TRBJ2-7|TRBD1|-|TRBV5-1
TGCGCCAGCAGCCCCGGGACAGGGGGTTCGAGAGAGCAGTACTTC
CASSPGTGGSREQYF
>14|TRBJ1-1|-|-|TRBV27
TGTGCCAGCAGTTCCCGGGGGGGTTGGACTGAAGCTTTCTTT
CASSSRGGWTEAFF
>15|TRBJ2-7|TRBD2|few|TRBV7-3
TGTGCCAGCAGCTTATCCGGGACTAGCGCGTACGAGCAGTACTTC
CASSLSGTSAYEQYF
>15|TRBJ1-1|-|few|TRBV18
TGTGCCAGCCTGGAAGGGGGGGAACCACGCACTGAAGCTTTCTTT
CASLEGGEPRTEAFF
>16|TRBJ2-2|TRBD2|-|TRBV9
TGTGCCAGCAGCCCCACAGCGGGGGGGAACACCGGGGAGCTGTTTTTT
CASSPTAGGNTGELFF
>16|TRBJ2-6|-|-|TRBV9
TGTGCCAGCAGCGTAGTGGGCGGGACTGGGGCCAACGTCCTGACTTTC
CASSVVGGTGANVLTF
>13|TRBJ2-4|-|-|TRBV30
TGTGCCTGGAGTGAGGGGGGAGGGGGCATTCAGTACTTC
CAWSEGGGGIQYF
>14|TRBJ2-3|-|-|TRBV5-4
TGTGCCAGCACCCTGGGAGTCTCCACAGATACGCAGTATTTT
CASTLGVSTDTQYF
>13|TRBJ1-2|-|-|TRBV5-6
TGTGCCAGCAGCCGGGACATCGGGCATCGCTACACCTTC
CASSRDIGHRYTF
>13|TRBJ1-1|-|-|TRBV27
TGTGCCAGCAGTTTACGGGAGGGCCTTGAAGCTTTCTTT
CASSLREGLEAFF
>15|TRBJ2-2|-|-|TRBV2
TGTGCCAGCAGTGAGATGAGTGTAAGCACCGGGGAGCTGTTTTTT
CASSEMSVSTGELFF
>12|TRBJ2-1|TRBD2|-|TRBV2
TGTGCCAGCAGTGGGGAGCGGGGGGAGCAGTTCTTC
CASSGERGEQFF
>14|TRBJ2-7|TRBD1|-|TRBV11-2
TGTGCCAGCAGCTCCGGGACAGGAAATTACGAGCAGTACTTC
CASSSGTGNYEQYF
>15|TRBJ2-2|-|once|TRBV28
TGTGCCAGCACCGACAGCGGGTCGGGCACCGGGGAGCTGTTTTTT
CASTDSGSGTGELFF